This TCR beta chain was documented in a study of OX40 agonist ivuxolimab in advanced cancers. The table came from immunoSEQ multiplex PCR; TCRdb's copy has only in-frame clones and leaves some out. The table has about 48,000 clones, 80% to 90% seen once. CDR1 and CDR2 from the germline V gene are SGDLS and YYNGEE. V was pared by 9 bases and J by 6 bases, with 8 bases of the junction left unmatched. The CDR3 length is 13 residues. This sample comprised CD4+ or CD8+ T cells sorted from blood, obtained in a trial of the OX40 agonist ivuxolimab. The gene calls are TRBV9 and TRBJ2-3; 9 nucleotides agree with TRBD2. This sequence was found in an adult with an advanced solid tumor such as melanoma, head and neck, liver or kidney cancer. Written as DNA, the CDR3 is TGTGCCACCTCCGGGACTAGCTTTGATACGCAGTATTTT. It codes for CATSGTSFDTQYF.